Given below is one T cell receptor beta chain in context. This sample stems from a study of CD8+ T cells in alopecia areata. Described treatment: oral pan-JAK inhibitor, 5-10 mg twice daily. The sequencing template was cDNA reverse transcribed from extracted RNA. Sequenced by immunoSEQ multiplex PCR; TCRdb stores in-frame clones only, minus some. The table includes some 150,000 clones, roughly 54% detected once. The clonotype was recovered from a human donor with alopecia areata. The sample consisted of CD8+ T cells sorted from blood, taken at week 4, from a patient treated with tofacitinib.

The CDR3 DNA is TGTGCTAGTGGTCAGACAGTTCGCCAAGAGACCCAGTACTTC. This gives the protein CASGQTVRQETQYF. The chain recombines TRBV12-5 with TRBJ2-5; a possible D gene is TRBD1 (5 bases). The length of the CDR3 is 14 residues. V dropped 5 bases and J dropped 1 base, with 11 bases sitting between them. The germline V gene encodes CDR1 LGHNT and CDR2 FRNRAP. Full variable domain (missing parts from reference TRBV12-5 and TRBJ2-5): DARVTQTPRHKVTEMGQEVTMRCQPILGHNTVFWYRQTMMQGLELLAYFRNRAPLDDSGMPKDRFSAEMPDATLATLKIQPSEPRDSAVYFCASGQTVRQETQYFGPGTRLLVL.